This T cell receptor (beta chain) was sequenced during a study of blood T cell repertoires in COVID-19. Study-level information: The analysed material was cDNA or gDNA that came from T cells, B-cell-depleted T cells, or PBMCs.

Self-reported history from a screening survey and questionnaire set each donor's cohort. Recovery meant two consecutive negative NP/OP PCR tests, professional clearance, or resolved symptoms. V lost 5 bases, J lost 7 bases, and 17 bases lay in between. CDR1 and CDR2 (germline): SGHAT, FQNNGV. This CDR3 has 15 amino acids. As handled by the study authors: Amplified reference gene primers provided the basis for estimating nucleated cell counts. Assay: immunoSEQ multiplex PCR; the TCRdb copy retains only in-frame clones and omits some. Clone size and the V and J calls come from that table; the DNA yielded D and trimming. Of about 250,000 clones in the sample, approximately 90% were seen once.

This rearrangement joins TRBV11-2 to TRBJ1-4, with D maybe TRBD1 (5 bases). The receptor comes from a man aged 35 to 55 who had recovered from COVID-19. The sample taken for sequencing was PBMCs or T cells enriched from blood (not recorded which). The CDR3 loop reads CASSAVGGTFEKLFF. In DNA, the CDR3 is TGTGCCAGCAGCGCCGTTGGGGGGACGTTTGAAAAACTGTTTTTT.